This T cell receptor (beta chain) was documented in a study of T cell repertoires in cytomegalovirus infection. This CDR3 region has 12 residues. The germline gives CDR1 PRHDT, CDR2 FYEKMQ (reference sequence). Between the trimmed V and J ends, which lost 4 bases and 5 bases, there was a span of 8 bases. Details on this clonotype: As yet, its antigen is unknown.

TCRdb redid the calling of the reads with MiXCR, one entry per CDR3 protein. The table lists about 830,000 distinct CDR3 sequences, 32% of them singletons, with under 15% in the top ten. The chain joins TRBV13 to TRBJ1-1; a weak D match, TRBD1 (5 bases). The sequence was collected from a human donor in good health (CMV status not recorded). Some clones in this sample may be carry-over from other donors' samples. The starting material was cultured CD8+ T cells from PBMCs, obtained from culture after CMV antigen stimulation. This CDR3 reads CASSSRETEAFF. The CDR3 DNA follows: TGTGCCAGCAGCTCCAGGGAAACTGAAGCTTTCTTT. The entire variable domain, with the rest obtained from reference TRBV13 and TRBJ1-1, is as follows: AAGVIQSPRHLIKEKRETATLKCYPIPRHDTVYWYQQGPGQDPQFLISFYEKMQSDKGSIPDRFSAQQFSDYHSELNMSSLELGDSALYFCASSSRETEAFFGQGTRLTVV.